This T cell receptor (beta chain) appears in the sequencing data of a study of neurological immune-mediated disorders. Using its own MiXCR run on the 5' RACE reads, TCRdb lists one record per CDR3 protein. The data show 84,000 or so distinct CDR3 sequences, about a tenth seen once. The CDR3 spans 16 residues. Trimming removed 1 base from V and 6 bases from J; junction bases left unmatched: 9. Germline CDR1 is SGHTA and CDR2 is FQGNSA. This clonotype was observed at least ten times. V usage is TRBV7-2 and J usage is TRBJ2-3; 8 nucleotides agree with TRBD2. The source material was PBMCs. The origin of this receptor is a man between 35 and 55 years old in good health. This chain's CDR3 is CASSLVSGGPDDTQYF. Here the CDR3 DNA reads TGTGCCAGCAGCTTAGTATCGGGGGGGCCGGACGATACGCAGTATTTT.